This TCR beta chain was sequenced in a study of cytomegalovirus exposure and HLA in healthy donors. Study results and caveats: A later analysis by the authors found several of the most significant clusters apparently linked to common viral pathogens. The authors reported that TCR beta sequences could predict HLA-A and HLA-B alleles. These predictions were accurate for most subjects in the first cohort.

The germline V gene has CDR1 SGHTA and CDR2 FQGTGA. The germline V and J ends were trimmed by 5 bases and 6 bases, with 17 bases remaining between them. The CDR3 contains 14 residues. To note about this clone: Its target is not known.

Use of 60 Vbeta and 13 Jbeta primers characterized the PCR. TCRdb's table, derived via immunoSEQ multiplex PCR, lists solely in-frame clones and lacks some. Of 180,000 or so clones in the sample, roughly 90% are singletons; the top ten hold approximately 0.31%. Sequencing used PBMCs. The sequence derives from a woman younger than 45 in good health and CMV-seronegative. J is TRBJ2-7 and V is TRBV7-3; D possibly corresponds to TRBD1 (5 bases). The CDR3 here is CASSLDSARGEQYF. The CDR3, as DNA: TGTGCCAGCAGCCTTGATTCGGCTAGGGGCGAGCAGTACTTC.